What follows are 26 T cell receptor beta chains derived from one specimen sequenced in a study of beta chain features in type 1 diabetes. Of the isolated RNA, all was reverse transcribed, and so the sequenced material was expressed TCRB transcripts. The assay was immunoSEQ multiplex PCR, and TCRdb's table has in-frame clones only and misses some. The sample carries 900,000 or so clones, roughly 15% recorded once. The sequenced sample was naive CD4+ T cells from blood. The origin of the receptors is a woman between 18 and 29 years old in good health.

The J gene is TRBJ2-7, the V gene TRBV10-3, with 9 positions matching TRBD2. Losses at the gene ends were 7 bases for V and 4 bases for J; bases not matched to a gene: 11. CDR1 and CDR2 (germline): ENHRY, SYGVKD. This CDR3 is built from 15 residues. CDR3 sequence: CAITSVAGANYEQYF. Here the CDR3 DNA reads TGTGCCATCACCTCGGTAGCGGGAGCTAATTACGAGCAGTACTTC.

This clone has just a few counts. This sequence joins TRBV9 and TRBJ2-1; possible D gene TRBD2, 6 bases. This CDR3 has 16 residues. V lost 0 bases to trimming and J lost 3 bases, with 13 bases between them. CDR1 is SGDLS and CDR2 is YYNGEE in the germline V gene. The CDR3 DNA reads TGTGCCAGCAGCGTAGGCTCGGCGGGGATCTACAATGAGCAGTTCTTC. Residues: CASSVGSAGIYNEQFF.

The V call is TRBV27, the J call TRBJ2-5; D is possibly TRBD1 (7 bases). Trimming left V 9 bases short and J 5 bases short, with 16 bases between. Germline CDR1 is MNHEY and CDR2 is SMNVEV (reference sequence). The CDR3 contains 13 residues. CDR3 DNA sequence: TGTGCCAGTAGTGGCGGGACAGCGGAGACCCAGTACTTC. This gives the protein CASSGGTAETQYF.

The rearrangement joins TRBV19 to TRBJ1-1; TRBD1 agrees at 9 bases. Germline V CDR1 and CDR2: LNHDA, SQIVND (reference sequence). This CDR3 spans 15 amino acids. V was clipped by 3 bases and J by 4 bases; unmatched bases: 6. The CDR3 sequence: CASSIPSTGGTEAFF. The CDR3 DNA reads as TGTGCCAGTAGTATTCCCTCGACAGGGGGCACTGAAGCTTTCTTT.

Only a few counts were recorded for this clone. This sequence joins TRBV6-1 and TRBJ1-2; D perhaps matches TRBD1 (5 bases). In germline, CDR1 is MNHNS, CDR2 SASEGT. This CDR3 spans 13 amino acids. Between the trimmed V and J ends, which lost 2 bases and 4 bases, there was a span of 8 bases. The CDR3, as DNA: TGTGCCAGCAGTGAACAGGGTATCTATGGCTACACCTTC. It is translated as CASSEQGIYGYTF.

This chain links TRBV7-6 with TRBJ2-1; D is unclear. CDR3 length: 12 residues. Looked up from germline, CDR1 is SGHVS and CDR2 is FNYEAQ. The germline V and J ends were trimmed by 4 bases and 5 bases, with 6 bases remaining between them. The CDR3 is CASSSLDNEQFF. In DNA, the CDR3 is TGTGCCAGCAGCTCGTTAGACAATGAGCAGTTCTTC.

The V gene is TRBV11-2, the J gene TRBJ2-5; the D gene could be TRBD1 or TRBD2 (6 bases each). The CDR3 consists of 14 residues. Trimming stripped 5 bases from V and 4 bases from J, with 14 bases between. Germline V gene lookup returns CDR1 SGHAT and CDR2 FQNNGV. CDR3 sequence: CASSPEEGVETQYF. Here the CDR3 DNA reads TGTGCCAGCAGCCCCGAGGAGGGGGTAGAGACCCAGTACTTC. Combining the CDR3 with reference TRBV11-2 and TRBJ2-5 gives the whole variable domain EAGVAQSPRYKIIEKRQSVAFWCNPISGHATLYWYQQILGQGPKLLIQFQNNGVVDDSQLPKDRFSAERLKGVDSTLKIQPAKLEDSAVYLCASSPEEGVETQYFGPGTRLLVL.

This chain links TRBV19 with TRBJ2-7, with 7 bases lining up with TRBD1. This CDR3 contains 13 residues. CDR1 and CDR2 from the germline V gene are LNHDA and SQIVND (reference sequence). With 6 bases clipped from V and 2 bases from J, the junction kept 4 bases outside the gene matches. CDR3 amino acids: CASSGTEAYEQYF. The CDR3, as DNA: TGTGCCAGTAGCGGGACAGAGGCCTACGAGCAGTACTTC.

This clone was counted a few times. The chain employs TRBV7-9 and TRBJ1-2; D possibly corresponds to TRBD1 (5 bases). Per germline, CDR1 SEHNR and CDR2 FQNEAQ (reference sequence). Trimming removed 1 base from V and 5 bases from J, with 23 bases in between. The CDR3 runs 18 residues. For the CDR3, the DNA is TGTGCCAGCAGCTTAGTTTCAGGCACGGCAGAGGGGTTTTATGGCTACACCTTC. Translated: CASSLVSGTAEGFYGYTF.

A few counts support this clone. The V call is TRBV6-5, the J call TRBJ1-1, with unresolved D. This CDR3 has 12 amino acids. Germline loops: CDR1 MNHEY, CDR2 SVGAGI. Deletions cut 6 bases from V and 6 bases from J, with 11 bases between. The CDR3 spells CASSDWLPEAFF. As DNA, the CDR3 is TGTGCCAGCAGCGACTGGTTGCCTGAAGCTTTCTTT.

The table lists this clone with a few counts. The CDR3 nucleotides read TGTGCCAGCAGCCTAGCGGGCTCATCCAGAAAGGAGCAGTTCTTC. This translates into CASSLAGSSRKEQFF. The V call is TRBV7-3, the J call TRBJ2-1; 8 bases match TRBD2. Germline V gives CDR1 SGHTA, CDR2 FQGTGA. The CDR3 runs to 15 residues. V lost 5 bases and J lost 10; bases outside the gene matches: 13.

The V call is TRBV5-4, the J call TRBJ1-1, with 10 bases matching TRBD1. V lost 4 bases and J lost 5; bases outside the gene matches: 8. Germline V gene data show CDR1 as SGHNT and CDR2 as YYREEE (reference sequence). The CDR3 is 15 amino acids. The CDR3: CASSTRQGAWTEAFF. The CDR3 DNA is TGTGCCAGCAGCACCCGACAGGGGGCCTGGACTGAAGCTTTCTTT.

This clone showed up just a few times. V usage is TRBV28 and J usage is TRBJ2-2, with TRBD2 identical over 8 bases. J lost 3 bases, V lost 5 bases, and 11 bases had no gene match. The germline gives CDR1 MDHEN, CDR2 SYDVKM. This CDR3 spans 17 amino acids. This CDR3 reads CASSPRSGTRDTGELFF. The CDR3 DNA is TGTGCCAGCAGTCCCCGGTCCGGGACTAGAGACACCGGGGAGCTGTTTTTT.

Concerning this clone itself: The junction does not match germline at one end; this may be a read error. The chain employs TRBV11-2 and TRBJ2-2; D call uncertain. The length of the CDR3 is 15 residues. Germline V lookup: CDR1 SGHAT, CDR2 FQNNGV. Here the CDR3 reads CASSLGRAGGGELFF. The CDR3 region has the DNA TGTGCCAGCAGTTTAGGAAGGGCCGGCGGCGGGGAGCTGTTTTTT. Together with reference TRBV11-2 and TRBJ2-2, the CDR3 gives the full variable domain: EAGVAQSPRYKIIEKRQSVAFWCNPISGHATLYWYQQILGQGPKLLIQFQNNGVVDDSQLPKDRFSAERLKGVDSTLKIQPAKLEDSAVYLCASSLGRAGGGELFFGEGSRLTVL.

The chain combines TRBV6-4 with TRBJ2-2; no definite D call. Germline V gives CDR1 MRHNA, CDR2 SNTAGT. The V end lost 6 bases, the J end lost 5 bases, and 4 bases lay between the germline ends. This CDR3 comprises 11 residues. In DNA, the CDR3 is TGTGCCAGCAGAGAAACCGGGGAGCTGTTTTTT. Its translation: CASRETGELFF.

In its sample, this clone was seen a few times. J is TRBJ2-3 and V is TRBV29-1; tentatively, D is TRBD2 (6 bases). Looked up from germline, CDR1 is SQVTM and CDR2 is ANQGSEA. V lost 6 bases and J 3 bases, leaving 13 bases between the germline ends. This CDR3 is built from 13 residues. CDR3 region: CSVSGVVTDTQYF. The CDR3 DNA reads as TGCAGCGTCTCGGGGGTAGTTACAGATACGCAGTATTTT.

The J gene is TRBJ1-2, the V gene TRBV10-2; 7 bases fit TRBD1. Trimming removed 6 bases from V and 2 bases from J; junction bases left unmatched: 6. This CDR3 is built from 14 residues. Per the germline V gene, CDR1 is WSHSY and CDR2 is SAAADI. DNA for the CDR3: TGCGCCAGCAGCCGGGACAGAATAAACTATGGCTACACCTTC. Its translation is CASSRDRINYGYTF.

This clone occurred a few times. The chain recombines TRBV4-2 with TRBJ1-5, with TRBD1 matching over 7 bases. Per the germline V gene, CDR1 is LGHNA and CDR2 is YNFKEQ. The V gene end was trimmed by 4 bases and the J gene end by 0 bases; junction bases not matched to a gene: 3. The CDR3 contains 15 residues. CDR3 amino acids: CASSRTGDSNQPQHF. CDR3 nucleotide sequence: TGTGCCAGCAGCCGAACAGGGGATAGCAATCAGCCCCAGCATTTT.

Only a few counts were recorded for this clone. The rearrangement joins TRBV7-9 to TRBJ1-4; 7 bases align to TRBD1. The CDR3 is 16 amino acids. CDR1 is SEHNR and CDR2 is FQNEAQ in the germline V gene (reference sequence). Losses at the gene ends were 7 bases for V and 10 bases for J; bases not matched to a gene: 18. CDR3 loop: CASTDRVLDDEGKLFF. The CDR3 bases are TGTGCCAGCACCGACAGGGTGCTTGACGACGAGGGAAAACTGTTTTTT.

This clone was counted ten times or more. The chain couples TRBV14 to TRBJ2-1; 8 bases align to TRBD1. The CDR3 is made up of 15 amino acids. The V gene end was trimmed by 5 bases and the J gene end by 2 bases; junction bases not matched to a gene: 5. Germline CDR1 and CDR2: SGHDN and FVKESK. CDR3 DNA sequence: TGTGCCAGCAGCTCCCAGGGGGCGGCCTACAATGAGCAGTTCTTC. It translates to CASSSQGAAYNEQFF. The complete variable domain, with remaining parts taken from reference TRBV14 and TRBJ2-1, reads EAGVTQFPSHSVIEKGQTVTLRCDPISGHDNLYWYRRVMGKEIKFLLHFVKESKQDESGMPNNRFLAERTGGTYSTLKVQPAELEDSGVYFCASSSQGAAYNEQFFGPGTRLTVL.

The chain is built from TRBV28 and TRBJ1-2; 9 nucleotides align to TRBD1. The V gene end was trimmed by 7 bases and the J gene end by 8 bases; junction bases not matched to a gene: 14. Germline V lookup: CDR1 MDHEN, CDR2 SYDVKM. This CDR3 has 15 amino acids. The CDR3 DNA follows: TGTGCCAGCACCCTCCAACCGGGACAGGGATACGGCTACACCTTC. It specifies CASTLQPGQGYGYTF.

This clone was counted only a few times. J is TRBJ2-5 and V is TRBV19; TRBD2 is a possible D gene (6 bases). There are 14 residues in the CDR3. Trimming pared 5 bases from V and 5 bases from J, leaving 15 bases between. The germline gives CDR1 LNHDA, CDR2 SQIVND (reference sequence). CDR3 residues: CASSPGLWEETQYF. Here the CDR3 DNA reads TGTGCCAGTAGTCCGGGACTTTGGGAGGAGACCCAGTACTTC.

The chain links TRBV7-9 to TRBJ1-5; 8 bases map to TRBD1. Germline V gene sequence: CDR1 SEHNR, CDR2 FQNEAQ (reference sequence). CDR3 length: 17 residues. V lost 1 base to trimming and J lost 6 bases; unmatched junction nucleotides: 11. The CDR3, as DNA: TGTGCCAGCAGCTTAGGGGCCGGGACAGGTCGGGGTCAGCCCCAGCATTTT. Amino acid sequence: CASSLGAGTGRGQPQHF.

There are a few counts of this clone. The rearrangement joins TRBV7-2 to TRBJ1-2; 8 nucleotides line up with TRBD1. Germline V gene lookup returns CDR1 SGHTA and CDR2 FQGNSA. CDR3 length: 14 residues. V trimming: 4 bases; J trimming: 7 bases; junction bases outside the gene matches: 8. The CDR3 loop reads CASSSGDRSGGYTF. For the CDR3, the DNA is TGTGCCAGCAGCTCAGGGGACAGGAGCGGTGGCTACACCTTC. Full variable domain (outside the CDR3, taken from reference TRBV7-2 and TRBJ1-2): GAGVSQSPSNKVTEKGKDVELRCDPISGHTALYWYRQSLGQGLEFLIYFQGNSAPDKSGLPSDRFSAERTGGSVSTLTIQRTQQEDSAVYLCASSSGDRSGGYTFGSGTRLTVV.

This sequence joins TRBV7-9 and TRBJ2-1, with D tentatively TRBD2 (6 bases). V lost 1 base to trimming and J lost 7 bases, with 17 bases between them. Germline CDR1 reads SEHNR; CDR2 reads FQNEAQ (reference sequence). The CDR3 consists of 16 residues. In DNA form, the CDR3 reads TGTGCCAGCAGCTTAGTTGGAAAGAGTGGGAGGAATGAGCAGTTCTTC. Protein: CASSLVGKSGRNEQFF.

This clone was seen a single time. This chain uses TRBV11-2 with TRBJ2-3; 11 bases fit TRBD1. The CDR3 has 16 residues. Trimming at V came to 5 bases and at J to 6 bases, leaving 10 bases not matched to a gene. CDR1 and CDR2 from the germline V gene are SGHAT and FQNNGV. CDR3 sequence: CASSPHLDRGLDTQYF. The CDR3 nucleotides read TGTGCCAGCAGCCCACACCTGGACAGGGGGCTGGATACGCAGTATTTT.